This is a list of T cell receptor beta chains from one sample in a study of blood T cell repertoires in COVID-19. Profiled with immunoSEQ multiplex PCR; TCRdb holds only in-frame clones, not every one. The repertoire includes 200,000 to 250,000 clones, 65% to 90% of them detected once, and 2% to 3% sits in the top ten. The sequencing sample was made of peripheral blood. These TCRs come from a woman aged 70-85 years with COVID-19, enrolled during active disease. CDR3s include the opening cysteine and the closing phenylalanine or tryptophan. D genes are given only for firm matches. The size of a clone is reported for some rows only, either as once, few or many, or as a class for expanded clones.

once,-,TRBJ1-4,TRBV5-1,TGCGCCAGCAGCGTATCCAAGACAGCCGATGAAAAACTGTTTTTT,CASSVSKTADEKLFF
-,-,TRBJ2-7,TRBV7-9,TGTGCCAGCAGCCCTGTGGATCGGACAGCGAGCGAGCAGTACTTC,CASSPVDRTASEQYF
-,TRBD1,TRBJ1-2,TRBV7-2,TGTGCCAGCAGCTCCCCCTGGAGGACAGGTCCAGTCGTTAACTATGGCTACACCTTC,CASSSPWRTGPVVNYGYTF
few,-,TRBJ1-2,TRBV11-3,TGTGCCAGCAGCTTAGACCCTTTGAACTATGGCTACACCTTC,CASSLDPLNYGYTF
-,-,TRBJ1-1,TRBV20-1,TGCAGTGCTAGTGGACATGCTGCTGAAGCTTTCTTT,CSASGHAAEAFF
-,-,TRBJ1-1,TRBV27,TGTGCCAGCCGCGCCGGGGGGCGAGGCACTGAAGCTTTCTTT,CASRAGGRGTEAFF
-,TRBD2,TRBJ2-3,TRBV4-3,TGCGCCAGCAGCCAAGATCAGCGGGAGTACGGCACAGATACGCAGTATTTT,CASSQDQREYGTDTQYF
-,-,TRBJ1-1,TRBV18,TGTGCCAGCTCACCACCGGAGGGTCACACTGAAGCTTTCTTT,CASSPPEGHTEAFF
-,TRBD2,TRBJ2-1,TRBV27,TGTGCCAGCAGTCCGCCGGGGGAGGGATTCGGGGAGCAGTTCTTC,CASSPPGEGFGEQFF
-,-,TRBJ2-3,TRBV5-1,TGCGCCAGCAGAGAGCGGGGGACAGGGAGCACAGATACGCAGTATTTT,CASRERGTGSTDTQYF
-,-,TRBJ1-1,TRBV2,TGTGCCAGCACTCGGTATGAAGCTTTCTTT,CASTRYEAFF
-,-,TRBJ1-2,TRBV4-2,TGTGCCAGCAGCCAAGTCGGACAGCACTATGGCTACACCTTC,CASSQVGQHYGYTF
-,-,TRBJ1-1,TRBV7-2,TGTGCCAGCAGCTTTGAAGGAGTAGCCACTGAAGCTTTCTTT,CASSFEGVATEAFF
-,-,TRBJ1-2,TRBV7-2,TGTGCCAGCAGCGCCCGGGGAAGCGGCTATGGCTACACCTTC,CASSARGSGYGYTF
-,-,TRBJ2-1,TRBV7-3,TGTGCCAGCAGCCGAGCCCGAAACAATGAGCAGTTCTTC,CASSRARNNEQFF
-,-,TRBJ2-1,TRBV10-3,TGTGCCATCAGTGAGTCGGGGGCCCGGCGTGGTTCCTACAATGAGCAGTTCTTC,CAISESGARRGSYNEQFF
-,TRBD2,TRBJ2-1,TRBV4-1,TGCGCCAGCAGCCAAGAAGGCCAAGTCAGCGGGGCGGGGGACCTTTACAATGAGCAGTTCTTC,CASSQEGQVSGAGDLYNEQFF
-,-,TRBJ2-7,TRBV3-1/TRBV3-2,TGTGCCAGCAGCCTCAGGGCCGAGACCTACGAGCAGTACTTC,CASSLRAETYEQYF
-,TRBD1,TRBJ1-2,TRBV27,TGTGCCAGCAGTCCGATAGGGACAGGGAGACCAGCTAACTATGGCTACACCTTC,CASSPIGTGRPANYGYTF
-,TRBD2,TRBJ2-5,TRBV11-2,TGTGCCAGCAGCTCTCCGGGACTAGCGGGGGGCAGAGGGGAGACCCAGTACTTC,CASSSPGLAGGRGETQYF
-,-,TRBJ2-7,TRBV15,TGTGCCACCAGCAGAGACGCGGGTTACGAGCAGTACTTC,CATSRDAGYEQYF
few,TRBD2,TRBJ2-1,TRBV6-5,TGTGCCAGCAGCCTCCACCGGGAGGCCGGCTTCTTC,CASSLHREAGFF